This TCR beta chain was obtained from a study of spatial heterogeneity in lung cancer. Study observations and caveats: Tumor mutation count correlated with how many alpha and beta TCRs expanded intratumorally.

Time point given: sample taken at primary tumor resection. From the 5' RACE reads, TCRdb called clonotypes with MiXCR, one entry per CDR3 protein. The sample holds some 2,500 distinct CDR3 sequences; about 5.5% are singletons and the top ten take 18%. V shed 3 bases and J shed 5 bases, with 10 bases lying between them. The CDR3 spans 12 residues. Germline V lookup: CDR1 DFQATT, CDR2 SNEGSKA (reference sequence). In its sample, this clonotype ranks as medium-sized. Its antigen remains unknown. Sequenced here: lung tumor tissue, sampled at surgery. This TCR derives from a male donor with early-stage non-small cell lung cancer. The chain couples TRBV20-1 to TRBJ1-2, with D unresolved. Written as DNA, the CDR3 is TGCAGTGCTAGCGGTGGGTGGTATGGCTACACCTTC. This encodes CSASGGWYGYTF.